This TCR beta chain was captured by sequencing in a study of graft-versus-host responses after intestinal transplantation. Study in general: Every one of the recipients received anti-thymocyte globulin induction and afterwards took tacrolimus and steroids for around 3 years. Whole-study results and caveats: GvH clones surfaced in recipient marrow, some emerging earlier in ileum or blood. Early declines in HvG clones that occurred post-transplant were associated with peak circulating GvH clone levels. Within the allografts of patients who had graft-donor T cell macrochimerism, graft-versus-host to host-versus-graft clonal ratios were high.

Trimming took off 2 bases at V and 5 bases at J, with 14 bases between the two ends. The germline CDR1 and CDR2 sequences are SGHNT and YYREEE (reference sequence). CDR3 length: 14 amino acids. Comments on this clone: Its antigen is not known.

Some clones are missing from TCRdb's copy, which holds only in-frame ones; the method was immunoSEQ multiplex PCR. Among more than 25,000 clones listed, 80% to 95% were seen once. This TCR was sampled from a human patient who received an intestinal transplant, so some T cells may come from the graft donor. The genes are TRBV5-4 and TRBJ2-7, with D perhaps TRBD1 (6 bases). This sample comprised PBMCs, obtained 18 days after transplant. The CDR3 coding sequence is TGTGCCAGCAGCTTACAGGGAAGAGAGAACGAGCAGTACTTC. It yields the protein CASSLQGRENEQYF.